This T cell receptor (beta chain) was recovered during a study of shared clonotypes between healthy human individuals. Study observations and caveats: Clonotypes shared by all four sorted-subset donors had higher generation probabilities than non-shared clonotypes. Larger estimated richness was generally recorded for naive subsets relative to memory subsets.

The table came from immunoSEQ multiplex PCR; TCRdb's copy has only in-frame clones and leaves some out. The sample lists over a million clones; roughly 96% were seen once. As to this clone: What it binds is not known.

The authors divided CD4+ cells into CD45RA+ naive and CD45RA-negative memory subsets. Deletions cut 1 base from V and 1 base from J, with 6 bases between. This CDR3 contains 13 residues. Germline loops: CDR1 SGHDT, CDR2 YYEEEE. Sequenced material: naive CD4+ T cells sorted from blood. The subset here: CD45RA+ positively selected. The rearrangement uses TRBV5-6 and TRBJ2-7, with no clear D. This TCR was sampled from a man aged 25-45 years in good health. CDR3 in amino acids: CASSLSWSYEQYF. The CDR3 DNA sequence: TGTGCCAGCAGCTTGTCTTGGTCCTACGAGCAGTACTTC.